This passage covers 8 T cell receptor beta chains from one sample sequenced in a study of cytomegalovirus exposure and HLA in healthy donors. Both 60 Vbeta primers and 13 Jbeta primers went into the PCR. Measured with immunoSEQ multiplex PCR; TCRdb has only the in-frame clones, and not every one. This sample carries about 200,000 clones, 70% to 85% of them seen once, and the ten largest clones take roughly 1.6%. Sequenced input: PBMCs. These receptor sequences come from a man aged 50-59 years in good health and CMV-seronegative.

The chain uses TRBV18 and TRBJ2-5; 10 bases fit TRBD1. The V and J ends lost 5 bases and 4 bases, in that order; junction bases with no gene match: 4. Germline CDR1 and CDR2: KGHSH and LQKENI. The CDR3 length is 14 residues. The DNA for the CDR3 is TGTGCCAGCTCATCGGGACAGGGGCCAGAGACCCAGTACTTC. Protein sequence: CASSSGQGPETQYF.

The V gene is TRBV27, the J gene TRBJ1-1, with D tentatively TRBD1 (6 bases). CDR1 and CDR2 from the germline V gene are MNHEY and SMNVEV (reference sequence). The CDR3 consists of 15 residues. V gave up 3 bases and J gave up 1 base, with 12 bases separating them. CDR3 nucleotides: TGTGCCAGCAGTTTGACAGGTTTTGAGAACACTGAAGCTTTCTTT. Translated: CASSLTGFENTEAFF.

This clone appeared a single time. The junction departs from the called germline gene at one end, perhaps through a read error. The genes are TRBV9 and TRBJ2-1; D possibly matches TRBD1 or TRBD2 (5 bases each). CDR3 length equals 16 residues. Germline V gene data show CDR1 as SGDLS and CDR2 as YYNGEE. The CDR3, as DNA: TGTGCCAGCGGCGTAGAGGGGCAGCACTCTTACAATGAGCAGTTCTTC. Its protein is CASGVEGQHSYNEQFF. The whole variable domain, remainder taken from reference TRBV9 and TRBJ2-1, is DSGVTQTPKHLITATGQRVTLRCSPRSGDLSVYWYQQSLDQGLQFLIQYYNGEERAKGNILERFSAQQFPDLHSELNLSSLELGDSALYFCASGVEGQHSYNEQFFGPGTRLTVL.

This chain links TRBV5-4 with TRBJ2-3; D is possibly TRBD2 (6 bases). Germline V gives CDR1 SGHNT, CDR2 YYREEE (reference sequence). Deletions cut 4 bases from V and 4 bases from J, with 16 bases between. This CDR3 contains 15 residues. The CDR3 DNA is TGTGCCAGCAGCGCACCCCCGGGGGAATCAGATACGCAGTATTTT. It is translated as CASSAPPGESDTQYF.

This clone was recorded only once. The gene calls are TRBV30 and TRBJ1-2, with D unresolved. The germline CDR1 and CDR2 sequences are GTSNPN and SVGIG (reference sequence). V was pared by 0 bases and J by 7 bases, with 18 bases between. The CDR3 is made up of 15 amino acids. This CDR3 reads CAWSVRGTFTSGYTF. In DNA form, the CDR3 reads TGTGCCTGGAGTGTACGAGGCACATTCACGTCTGGCTACACCTTC.

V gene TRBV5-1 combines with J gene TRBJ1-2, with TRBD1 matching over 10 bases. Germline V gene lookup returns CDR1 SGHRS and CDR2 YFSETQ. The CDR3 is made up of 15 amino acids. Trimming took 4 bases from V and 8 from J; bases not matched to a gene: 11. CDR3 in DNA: TGCGCCAGCAGCCCCGGGGACAGGGGATTTGGGGGCTACACCTTC. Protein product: CASSPGDRGFGGYTF.

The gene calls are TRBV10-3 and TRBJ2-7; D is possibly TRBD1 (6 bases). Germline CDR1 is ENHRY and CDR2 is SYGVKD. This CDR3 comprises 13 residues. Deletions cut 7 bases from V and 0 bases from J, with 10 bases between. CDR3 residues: CAITPDSSYEQYF. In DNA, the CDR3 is TGTGCCATCACCCCGGACAGCTCCTACGAGCAGTACTTC.

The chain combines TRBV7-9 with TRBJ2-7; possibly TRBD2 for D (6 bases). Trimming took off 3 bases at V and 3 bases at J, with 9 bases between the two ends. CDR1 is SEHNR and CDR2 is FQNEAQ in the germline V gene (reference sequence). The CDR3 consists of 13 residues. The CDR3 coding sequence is TGTGCCAGCAGCTTGGGACTTATCTACGAGCAGTACTTC. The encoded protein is CASSLGLIYEQYF.